Listed below are T cell receptor beta chains from one sample, sequenced in a study of shared clonotypes between healthy human individuals. Only in-frame clones appear in the TCRdb table, and some are missing; sequencing was by immunoSEQ multiplex PCR. The table has roughly 1.5 million clones, nearly 99% seen once. Input material: naive CD4+ T cells sorted from blood. The receptors originated from a man aged 25 to 45 in good health. CDR3s include the opening cysteine and the closing phenylalanine or tryptophan. Fields, in order: D gene, J gene, clone size, V gene, CDR3 protein, CDR3 DNA. D genes are given only for firm matches. Clone size is shown for a subset of rows, as once, few, many or a class of expanded clone.

D gene: -
J gene: TRBJ2-5
clone size: -
V gene: TRBV6-1
CDR3 protein: CASGAGLLETQYF
CDR3 DNA: TGTGCCAGCGGGGCAGGGTTGTTAGAGACCCAGTACTTC

D gene: -
J gene: TRBJ2-7
clone size: once
V gene: TRBV2
CDR3 protein: CASKRTLHAWEQYF
CDR3 DNA: TGTGCCAGCAAAAGGACACTCCACGCGTGGGAGCAGTACTTC

D gene: -
J gene: TRBJ1-1
clone size: once
V gene: TRBV9
CDR3 protein: CASSVDQSRTSEAFF
CDR3 DNA: TGTGCCAGCAGCGTAGATCAGAGCCGTACAAGTGAAGCTTTCTTT

D gene: -
J gene: TRBJ1-3
clone size: -
V gene: TRBV28
CDR3 protein: CASSAWTESSGNTIYF
CDR3 DNA: TGTGCCAGCAGTGCTTGGACGGAAAGCTCTGGAAACACCATATATTTT

D gene: -
J gene: TRBJ1-2
clone size: -
V gene: TRBV19
CDR3 protein: CASSIGFGYTF
CDR3 DNA: TGTGCCAGTAGTATAGGGTTCGGCTACACCTTC

D gene: -
J gene: TRBJ1-1
clone size: -
V gene: TRBV5-1
CDR3 protein: CASSLGAYWGQNRMNTEAFF
CDR3 DNA: TGCGCCAGCAGCTTGGGGGCATATTGGGGACAAAACCGTATGAACACTGAAGCTTTCTTT

D gene: -
J gene: TRBJ2-5
clone size: -
V gene: TRBV7-9
CDR3 protein: CASSLVETQYF
CDR3 DNA: TGTGCCAGCAGCTTAGTTGAGACCCAGTACTTC

D gene: TRBD2
J gene: TRBJ2-3
clone size: -
V gene: TRBV6-1
CDR3 protein: CASSETSGSVIDTQYF
CDR3 DNA: TGTGCCAGCAGTGAAACTAGCGGGAGTGTAATCGATACGCAGTATTTT

D gene: TRBD1
J gene: TRBJ2-2
clone size: -
V gene: TRBV5-4
CDR3 protein: CASSLEDRAGTGELFF
CDR3 DNA: TGTGCCAGCAGCTTGGAGGACAGGGCGGGAACCGGGGAGCTGTTTTTT

D gene: TRBD1
J gene: TRBJ2-1
clone size: -
V gene: TRBV14
CDR3 protein: CASSSHRPPGQGRSYNEQFF
CDR3 DNA: TGTGCCAGCAGTTCACACCGCCCCCCGGGACAGGGACGCTCCTACAATGAGCAGTTCTTC

D gene: TRBD2
J gene: TRBJ2-2
clone size: -
V gene: TRBV5-1
CDR3 protein: CASSTGLAGGLAGELFF
CDR3 DNA: TGCGCCAGCAGCACGGGACTAGCGGGAGGGCTTGCCGGGGAGCTGTTTTTT

D gene: TRBD1
J gene: TRBJ2-1
clone size: -
V gene: TRBV6-5
CDR3 protein: CASKPGQAYNEQFF
CDR3 DNA: TGTGCCAGCAAACCGGGACAGGCCTACAATGAGCAGTTCTTC

D gene: TRBD2
J gene: TRBJ2-3
clone size: -
V gene: TRBV10-3
CDR3 protein: CAISRLAGAGDTQYF
CDR3 DNA: TGTGCCATCAGTCGGCTAGCGGGAGCCGGAGATACGCAGTATTTT

D gene: -
J gene: TRBJ1-1
clone size: -
V gene: TRBV19
CDR3 protein: CASSAHRENTEAFF
CDR3 DNA: TGTGCCAGTAGTGCCCACAGGGAGAACACTGAAGCTTTCTTT

D gene: TRBD1
J gene: TRBJ2-7
clone size: -
V gene: TRBV18
CDR3 protein: CASSPPGQGAYEQYF
CDR3 DNA: TGTGCCAGCTCACCACCAGGACAGGGGGCTTATGAGCAGTACTTC

D gene: -
J gene: TRBJ2-3
clone size: -
V gene: TRBV7-8
CDR3 protein: CASSLRTSGGSLRGTDTQYF
CDR3 DNA: TGTGCCAGCAGCTTAAGAACTTCGGGCGGGTCGCTCCGGGGGACAGATACGCAGTATTTT

D gene: -
J gene: TRBJ2-2
clone size: -
V gene: TRBV18
CDR3 protein: CASSPERSTGELFF
CDR3 DNA: TGTGCCAGCTCACCGGAGAGGAGCACCGGGGAGCTGTTTTTT